Below are 21 T cell receptor beta chains sequenced from a single sample in a study of blood T cell repertoires in COVID-19. The repertoire was sequenced with immunoSEQ multiplex PCR; TCRdb's copy has only in-frame clones and lacks some. Of 150,000 to 200,000 clones in the sample, roughly 90% were seen once. Input material: peripheral blood. These receptors were obtained from a man in his sixties with acute or convalescent COVID-19.

J is TRBJ2-5 and V is TRBV7-2; no reliable D call. Germline CDR1 and CDR2: SGHTA and FQGNSA. This CDR3 contains 14 residues. Trimming removed 3 bases at V and 0 bases at J, with 8 bases between. CDR3 in DNA: TGTGCCAGCAGCTTGGTGGGCTACCAAGAGACCCAGTACTTC. Translated, it gives CASSLVGYQETQYF. The complete variable domain, with remaining parts taken from reference TRBV7-2 and TRBJ2-5, reads GAGVSQSPSNKVTEKGKDVELRCDPISGHTALYWYRQSLGQGLEFLIYFQGNSAPDKSGLPSDRFSAERTGGSVSTLTIQRTQQEDSAVYLCASSLVGYQETQYFGPGTRLLVL.

This clone was detected only once. The chain uses TRBV27 and TRBJ1-5, with TRBD1 matching over 12 bases. The CDR3 is 17 amino acids. Germline V gene data show CDR1 as MNHEY and CDR2 as SMNVEV (reference sequence). The V gene end was trimmed by 0 bases and the J gene end by 3 bases; junction bases not matched to a gene: 3. CDR3 protein: CASSLSGQGAYNQPQHF. Written as DNA, the CDR3 is TGTGCCAGCAGTTTATCGGGACAGGGGGCGTACAATCAGCCCCAGCATTTT.

V is TRBV6-5 and J is TRBJ2-5; 7 positions match TRBD1. In germline, CDR1 is MNHEY, CDR2 SVGAGI. V gave up 5 bases and J gave up 5 bases; unmatched junction bases: 11. CDR3 length equals 15 residues. The DNA for the CDR3 is TGTGCCAGCAGTCGTGACAGGGCCCCAGGGGAGACCCAGTACTTC. This codes for CASSRDRAPGETQYF.

The chain has TRBV15 and TRBJ2-5, with TRBD1 matching over 11 bases. V was clipped by 9 bases and J by 4 bases; unmatched bases: 7. Germline assignment: CDR1 LNHNV and CDR2 YYDKDF (reference sequence). The CDR3 runs 14 residues. The CDR3 bases are TGTGCCACTCAAACGGGACAGGGGGGAGAGACCCAGTACTTC. This encodes CATQTGQGGETQYF.

This chain connects TRBV19 to TRBJ2-5; 12 bases fit TRBD2. CDR1 LNHDA and CDR2 SQIVND come from the germline V gene (reference sequence). V lost 4 bases to trimming and J lost 4 bases; unmatched junction nucleotides: 7. CDR3 size: 16 residues. The CDR3 DNA is TGTGCCAGTAGTACACTCCCACTAGCGGGGGGAGAGACCCAGTACTTC. Protein: CASSTLPLAGGETQYF.

The chain combines TRBV4-1 with TRBJ1-2; 7 bases agree with TRBD1. The CDR3 is made up of 13 amino acids. V was clipped by 4 bases and J by 4 bases; unmatched bases: 3. Germline V CDR1 and CDR2: MGHRA, YSYEKL. CDR3 loop: CASSLGTAYGYTF. The DNA for the CDR3 is TGCGCCAGCAGCCTTGGGACAGCCTATGGCTACACCTTC.

This rearrangement joins TRBV25-1 to TRBJ1-2, with 8 bases identical to TRBD1. CDR3 length: 13 residues. Germline trimming cut 5 bases from V and 8 bases from J; bases unmatched to any gene: 7. The germline CDR1 and CDR2 sequences are MGHDK and SYGVNS. The CDR3 DNA follows: TGTGCCAGCAGTAACGCCGGGACAGGCGGCTACACCTTC. Protein product: CASSNAGTGGYTF.

The rearrangement links TRBV19 to TRBJ2-3, with 13 bases lining up with TRBD2. The germline gives CDR1 LNHDA, CDR2 SQIVND (reference sequence). Losses at the gene ends were 4 bases for V and 3 bases for J; bases not matched to a gene: 7. The CDR3 runs to 17 residues. CDR3 sequence reads: CASSTLLTSGGTDTQYF. CDR3 DNA: TGTGCCAGTAGTACCCTCCTGACTAGCGGGGGGACAGATACGCAGTATTTT.

This clone was counted a few times. J is TRBJ1-5 and V is TRBV9; the match to TRBD1 covers 7 bases. V was pared by 6 bases and J by 6 bases, with 12 bases of the junction left unmatched. There are 15 residues in the CDR3. The germline gives CDR1 SGDLS, CDR2 YYNGEE. The CDR3 region is CASNPTGRRGQPQHF. CDR3 nucleotide sequence: TGTGCCAGCAACCCGACAGGGCGCCGAGGTCAGCCCCAGCATTTT.

The chain is built from TRBV7-9 and TRBJ1-5, with D perhaps TRBD1 (6 bases). Germline lookup yields CDR1 SEHNR and CDR2 FQNEAQ (reference sequence). This CDR3 region has 15 residues. The V and J ends lost 5 bases and 3 bases respectively, with 14 bases between them. This chain's CDR3 is CASSPGELNNQPQHF. CDR3 DNA: TGTGCCAGCAGCCCAGGGGAGTTAAACAATCAGCCCCAGCATTTT.

The chain combines TRBV27 with TRBJ2-1, with 9 nucleotides matching TRBD2. V gave up 3 bases and J gave up 9 bases; unmatched junction bases: 12. This CDR3 has 16 residues. Looked up from germline, CDR1 is MNHEY and CDR2 is SMNVEV (reference sequence). CDR3: CASSLSRGRGGGEQFF. CDR3 DNA: TGTGCCAGCAGTTTGTCAAGAGGGCGGGGGGGAGGTGAGCAGTTCTTC.

The chain links TRBV6-1 to TRBJ2-1, with D possibly being TRBD2 (7 bases). The CDR3 covers 16 residues. The germline V gene encodes CDR1 MNHNS and CDR2 SASEGT. V lost 4 bases, J lost 4 bases, and 17 bases lay in between. CDR3 coding DNA: TGTGCCAGCAGTGGCGGGGGTCAGGGGAGTTACAATGAGCAGTTCTTC. It yields the protein CASSGGGQGSYNEQFF.

The gene calls are TRBV27 and TRBJ2-2; 7 bases agree with TRBD1. Germline loops: CDR1 MNHEY, CDR2 SMNVEV (reference sequence). J lost 6 bases, V lost 0 bases, and 4 bases had no gene match. CDR3 length: 15 amino acids. The CDR3 sequence: CASSLSSQGAGELFF. The CDR3 nucleotides read TGTGCCAGCAGTTTATCATCTCAGGGGGCCGGGGAGCTGTTTTTT.

The chain uses TRBV19 and TRBJ1-1, with a tentative D call TRBD1 (5 bases). Trimming pared 3 bases from V and 0 bases from J, leaving 11 bases between. The CDR3 runs to 15 residues. Germline assignment: CDR1 LNHDA and CDR2 SQIVND (reference sequence). CDR3 amino acids: CASSIRGRMNTEAFF. Written as DNA, the CDR3 is TGTGCCAGTAGTATCCGGGGGAGGATGAACACTGAAGCTTTCTTT.

The chain has TRBV6-5 and TRBJ1-5; possible D gene TRBD1, 5 bases. CDR3 length equals 13 residues. Germline values: CDR1 MNHEY, CDR2 SVGAGI. Trimming left V 7 bases short and J 6 bases short, with 13 bases between. DNA of the CDR3: TGTGCCAGCATCCCTAGAGACAGTCAGCCCCAGCATTTT. It encodes CASIPRDSQPQHF.

The CDR3 nucleotides are TGCGCCAGCAGTGAGTCCAGTCTAGGGGTGAACACTGAAGCTTTCTTT. It translates to CASSESSLGVNTEAFF. V and J are TRBV10-2 and TRBJ1-1; D might be TRBD1 (5 bases). The CDR3 has 16 residues. The ends were cut back, 0 bases at V and 0 bases at J, with 11 bases in the middle. Per germline, CDR1 WSHSY and CDR2 SAAADI.

The chain employs TRBV6-4 and TRBJ2-1, with a tentative D call TRBD2 (5 bases). Per germline, CDR1 MRHNA and CDR2 SNTAGT. The CDR3 sequence is 15 residues long. V was trimmed by 1 base and J by 7 bases, leaving 14 bases between them. CDR3 DNA sequence: TGTGCCAGCAGTGACTTCCCGGGGTGGATGAATGAGCAGTTCTTC. It yields the protein CASSDFPGWMNEQFF.

The chain joins TRBV7-2 to TRBJ1-1, with 7 bases aligning to TRBD1. This CDR3 spans 16 amino acids. Per germline, CDR1 SGHTA and CDR2 FQGNSA. V was clipped by 1 base and J by 5 bases; unmatched bases: 10. CDR3 region: CASSLGVPGGGTEAFF. CDR3 coding DNA: TGTGCCAGCAGCTTAGGAGTGCCAGGGGGAGGTACTGAAGCTTTCTTT.

The chain is built from TRBV9 and TRBJ1-2, with D uncertain. Germline V gene data show CDR1 as SGDLS and CDR2 as YYNGEE. This CDR3 is 14 amino acids long. Trimming removed 2 bases at V and 8 bases at J, with 16 bases between. The chain's CDR3 is CASSVELWADGYTF. CDR3 in DNA: TGTGCCAGCAGCGTTGAGCTGTGGGCCGACGGCTACACCTTC.

The chain combines TRBV2 with TRBJ1-2; maybe TRBD1 (5 bases). V lost 0 bases, J lost 8 bases, and 13 bases lay in between. The CDR3 covers 14 residues. CDR1 and CDR2 (germline): SNHLY, FYNNEI. The DNA of the CDR3 is TGTGCCAGCAGTGAAGCGGGCAGGGTGAGCGGCTACACCTTC. Its protein is CASSEAGRVSGYTF. The full variable domain, completed using reference TRBV2 and TRBJ1-2, is EPEVTQTPSHQVTQMGQEVILRCVPISNHLYFYWYRQILGQKVEFLVSFYNNEISEKSEIFDDQFSVERPDGSNFTLKIRSTKLEDSAMYFCASSEAGRVSGYTFGSGTRLTVV.

A note on this clone: Relative to the germline gene, one junction end is altered; a read error may explain this. DNA for the CDR3: TGTGCCAGCAGTTACGGTGGGACAGGGGCTCCGTTTGTCTTT. Residues: CASSYGGTGAPFVF. V is TRBV6-2 or TRBV6-3 and J is TRBJ1-1; 10 positions match TRBD1. This CDR3 is 14 amino acids long. The germline CDR1 and CDR2 sequences are MNHEY and SVGEGT.